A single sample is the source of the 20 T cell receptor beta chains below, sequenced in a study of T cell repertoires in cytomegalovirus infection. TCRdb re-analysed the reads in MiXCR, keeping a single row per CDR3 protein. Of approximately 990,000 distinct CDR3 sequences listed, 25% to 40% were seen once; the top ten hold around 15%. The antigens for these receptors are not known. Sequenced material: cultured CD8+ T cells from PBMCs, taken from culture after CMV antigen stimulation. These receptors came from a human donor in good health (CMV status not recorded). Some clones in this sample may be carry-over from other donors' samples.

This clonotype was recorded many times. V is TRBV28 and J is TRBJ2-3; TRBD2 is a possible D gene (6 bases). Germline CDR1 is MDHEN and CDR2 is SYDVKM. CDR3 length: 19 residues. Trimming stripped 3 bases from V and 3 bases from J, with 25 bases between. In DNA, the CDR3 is TGTGCCAGCAGTTTGGATGAGCGGGTCTGGGGCCTGGGAACAGATACGCAGTATTTT. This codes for CASSLDERVWGLGTDTQYF.

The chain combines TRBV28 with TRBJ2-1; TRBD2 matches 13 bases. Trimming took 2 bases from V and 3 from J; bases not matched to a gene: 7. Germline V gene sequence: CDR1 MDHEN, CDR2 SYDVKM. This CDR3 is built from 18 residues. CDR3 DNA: TGTGCCAGCAGTTTAAGGGGACTAGCGGGGCCCCACTACAATGAGCAGTTCTTC. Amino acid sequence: CASSLRGLAGPHYNEQFF. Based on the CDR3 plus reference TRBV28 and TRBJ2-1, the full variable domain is DVKVTQSSRYLVKRTGEKVFLECVQDMDHENMFWYRQDPGLGLRLIYFSYDVKMKEKGDIPEGYSVSREKKERFSLILESASTNQTSMYLCASSLRGLAGPHYNEQFFGPGTRLTVL.

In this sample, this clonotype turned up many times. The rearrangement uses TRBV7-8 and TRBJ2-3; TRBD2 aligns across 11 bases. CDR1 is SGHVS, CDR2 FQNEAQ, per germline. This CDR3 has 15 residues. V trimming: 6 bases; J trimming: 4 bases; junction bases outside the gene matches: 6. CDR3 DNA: TGTGCCAGCAGGCTCACTAGCGGGGGCGCAGATACGCAGTATTTT. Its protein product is CASRLTSGGADTQYF.

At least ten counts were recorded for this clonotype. The CDR3 loop reads CASTTQGRDYGYTF. DNA for the CDR3: TGTGCCAGCACCACCCAGGGGAGGGACTATGGCTACACCTTC. The chain carries TRBV7-2 and TRBJ1-2, with D perhaps matching TRBD1 (6 bases). This CDR3 comprises 14 residues. V lost 7 bases, J lost 3 bases, and 15 bases lay in between. From germline, CDR1 is SGHTA and CDR2 FQGNSA.

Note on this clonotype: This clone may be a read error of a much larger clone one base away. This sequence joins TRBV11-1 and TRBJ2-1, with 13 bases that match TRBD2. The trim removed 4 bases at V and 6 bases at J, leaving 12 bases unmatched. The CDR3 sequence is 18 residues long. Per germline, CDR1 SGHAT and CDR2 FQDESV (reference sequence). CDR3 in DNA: TGTGCCAGCAGCTCGACTAGCGGGGGGTTCGAGATTTTCAATGAGCAGTTCTTC. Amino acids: CASSSTSGGFEIFNEQFF.

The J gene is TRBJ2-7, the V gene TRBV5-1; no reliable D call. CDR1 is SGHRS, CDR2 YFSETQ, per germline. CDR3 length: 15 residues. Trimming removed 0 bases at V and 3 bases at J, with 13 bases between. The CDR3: CASSLASQLLYEQYF. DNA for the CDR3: TGCGCCAGCAGCTTGGCGAGCCAGCTACTCTACGAGCAGTACTTC.

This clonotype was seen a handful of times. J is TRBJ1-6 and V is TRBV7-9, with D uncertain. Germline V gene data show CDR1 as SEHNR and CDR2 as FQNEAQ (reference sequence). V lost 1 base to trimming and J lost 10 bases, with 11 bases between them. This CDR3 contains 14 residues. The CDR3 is CASSLGRVISPLHF. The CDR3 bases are TGTGCCAGCAGCTTAGGACGGGTTATCTCACCCCTCCACTTT.

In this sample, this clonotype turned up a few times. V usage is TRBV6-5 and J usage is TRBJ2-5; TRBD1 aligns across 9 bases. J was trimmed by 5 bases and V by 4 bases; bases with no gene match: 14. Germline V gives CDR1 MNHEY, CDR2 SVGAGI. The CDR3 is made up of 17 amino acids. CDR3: CASSLRWSQGAEETQYF. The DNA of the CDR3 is TGTGCCAGCAGTTTACGGTGGTCACAGGGGGCCGAGGAGACCCAGTACTTC.

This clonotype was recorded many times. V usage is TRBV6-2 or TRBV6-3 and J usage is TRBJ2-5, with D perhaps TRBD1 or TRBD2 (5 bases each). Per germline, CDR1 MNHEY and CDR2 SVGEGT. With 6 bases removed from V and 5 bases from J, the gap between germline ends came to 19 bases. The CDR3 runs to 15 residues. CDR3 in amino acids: CASSRRGIPWETQYF. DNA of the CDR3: TGTGCCAGCAGCCGTCGGGGCATCCCGTGGGAGACCCAGTACTTC.

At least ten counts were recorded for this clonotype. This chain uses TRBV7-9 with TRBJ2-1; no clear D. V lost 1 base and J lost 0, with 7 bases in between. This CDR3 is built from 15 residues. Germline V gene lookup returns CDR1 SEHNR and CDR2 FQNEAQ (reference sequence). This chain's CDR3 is CASSLGGYSYNEQFF. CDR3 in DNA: TGTGCCAGCAGCTTAGGGGGTTACTCCTACAATGAGCAGTTCTTC.

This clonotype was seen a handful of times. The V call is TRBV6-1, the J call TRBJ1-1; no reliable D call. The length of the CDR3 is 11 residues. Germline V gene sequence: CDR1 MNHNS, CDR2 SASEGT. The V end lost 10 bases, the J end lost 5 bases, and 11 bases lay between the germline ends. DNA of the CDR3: TGTGCCACCCTGCGGGGAACTGAAGCTTTCTTT. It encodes CATLRGTEAFF.

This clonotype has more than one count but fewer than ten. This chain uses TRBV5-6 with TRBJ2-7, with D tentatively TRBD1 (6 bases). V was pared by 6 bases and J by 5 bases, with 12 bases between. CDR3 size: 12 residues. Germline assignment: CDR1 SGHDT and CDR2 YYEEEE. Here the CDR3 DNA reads TGTGCCAGCACTTCCCACAGGGACGAGCAGTACTTC. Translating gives CASTSHRDEQYF.

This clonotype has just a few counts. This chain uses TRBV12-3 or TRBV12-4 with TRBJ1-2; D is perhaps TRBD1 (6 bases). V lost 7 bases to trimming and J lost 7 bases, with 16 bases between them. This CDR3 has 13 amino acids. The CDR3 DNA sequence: TGTGCCAGCACCAATAACAGGGTAATTGGCTACACCTTC. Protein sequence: CASTNNRVIGYTF.

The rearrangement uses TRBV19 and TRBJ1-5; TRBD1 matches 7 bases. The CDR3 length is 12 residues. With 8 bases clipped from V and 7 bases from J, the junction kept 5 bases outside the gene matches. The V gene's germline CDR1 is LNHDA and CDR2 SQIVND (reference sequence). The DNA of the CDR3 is TGTGCCAGTCGACCAGGGGGACAGCCCCAGCATTTT. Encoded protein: CASRPGGQPQHF.

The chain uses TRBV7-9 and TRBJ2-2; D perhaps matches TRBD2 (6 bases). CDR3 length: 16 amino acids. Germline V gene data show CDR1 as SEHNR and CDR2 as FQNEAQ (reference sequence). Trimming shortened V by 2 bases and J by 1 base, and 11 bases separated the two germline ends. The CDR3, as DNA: TGTGCCAGCAGCTTAAGTACGGGGGTGAACACCGGGGAGCTGTTTTTT. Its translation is CASSLSTGVNTGELFF.

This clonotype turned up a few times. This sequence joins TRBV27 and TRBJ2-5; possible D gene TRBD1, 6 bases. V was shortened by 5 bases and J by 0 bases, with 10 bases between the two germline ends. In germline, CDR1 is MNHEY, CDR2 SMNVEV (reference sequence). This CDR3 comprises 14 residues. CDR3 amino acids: CASSVQGNQETQYF. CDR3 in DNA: TGTGCCAGCAGTGTCCAGGGGAACCAAGAGACCCAGTACTTC.

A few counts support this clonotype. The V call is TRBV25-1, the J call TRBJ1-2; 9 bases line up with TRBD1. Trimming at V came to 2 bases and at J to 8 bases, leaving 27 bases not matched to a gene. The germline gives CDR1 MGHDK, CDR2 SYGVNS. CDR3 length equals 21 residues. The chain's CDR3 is CASSERSGTGKPSGTAWGYTF. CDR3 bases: TGTGCCAGCAGTGAACGATCCGGGACAGGGAAGCCCAGTGGAACAGCTTGGGGCTACACCTTC.

The CDR3 protein is CASHPGQGVGQPQHF. DNA of the CDR3: TGTGCCAGCCACCCCGGACAGGGGGTGGGTCAGCCCCAGCATTTT. The genes are TRBV19 and TRBJ1-5; 10 bases map to TRBD1. CDR3 length: 15 amino acids. The ends lost 9 bases at V and 6 bases at J; junction bases unmatched: 11. The germline CDR1 and CDR2 sequences are LNHDA and SQIVND (reference sequence).

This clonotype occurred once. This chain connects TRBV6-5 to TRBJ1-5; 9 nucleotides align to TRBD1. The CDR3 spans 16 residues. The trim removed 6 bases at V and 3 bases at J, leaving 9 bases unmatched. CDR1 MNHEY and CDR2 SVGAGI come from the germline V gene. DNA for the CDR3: TGTGCCAGCAGAGCCTCGAGACAGGGGGTCAATCAGCCCCAGCATTTT. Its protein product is CASRASRQGVNQPQHF.

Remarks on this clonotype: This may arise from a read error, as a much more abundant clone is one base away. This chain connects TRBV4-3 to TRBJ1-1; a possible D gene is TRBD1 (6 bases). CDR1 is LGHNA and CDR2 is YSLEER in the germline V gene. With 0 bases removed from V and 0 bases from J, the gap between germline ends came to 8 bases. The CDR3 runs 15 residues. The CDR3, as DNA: TGCGCCAGCAGCCAAGAGAGACAGGTGAACACTGAAGCTTTCTTT. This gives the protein CASSQERQVNTEAFF.